This entry features one TCR beta chain sequence. The sample comes from a study of blood T cell repertoires in COVID-19. Background on the study: The samples span acute and convalescent COVID-19 from the United States, Italy and Spain. T cells, B-cell-depleted T cells, or PBMCs supplied cDNA or gDNA.

The CDR3 runs 14 residues. V shed 7 bases, J shed 3 bases, and the junction held 5 bases outside the gene matches. Per germline, CDR1 SNHLY and CDR2 FYNNEI. Sequenced by immunoSEQ multiplex PCR; TCRdb stores in-frame clones only, minus some. The repertoire has 150,000 to 200,000 clones, about 80% of them found once; the top ten carry 7%. Patients of the Seattle cohort, enrolled during active infection, were followed longitudinally. This rearrangement joins TRBV2 to TRBJ1-5, with 8 bases identical to TRBD1. Sequenced material: peripheral blood. This TCR was sampled from a woman aged 40 to 50 with COVID-19, enrolled during active disease. CDR3: CASTGQGLNQPQHF. The CDR3 DNA follows: TGTGCCAGCACCGGACAGGGCCTCAATCAGCCCCAGCATTTT.